Below are 10 T cell receptor beta chains sequenced from a single sample in a study of T cell changes during pregnancy in multiple sclerosis. Using immunoSEQ multiplex PCR, the repertoire was profiled, and TCRdb retains in-frame clones only, with some absent. Of about 35,000 clones listed, 90% to 95% are singletons. This specimen was CD4+ T cells from peripheral blood mononuclear cells, taken in the first trimester of pregnancy. These receptors originate from a female donor with multiple sclerosis, enrolled in a pregnancy study.

The V gene is TRBV4-2, the J gene TRBJ2-3, with TRBD2 matching over 12 bases. CDR1 and CDR2 from the germline V gene are LGHNA and YNFKEQ. With V trimmed by 5 bases and J by 3 bases, 6 bases remained unmatched. The CDR3 is made up of 16 amino acids. CDR3 loop: CASSGGLAGRTDTQYF. CDR3 DNA: TGTGCCAGCAGCGGCGGACTAGCGGGGAGGACAGATACGCAGTATTTT.

CDR3 sequence: CASSGVVTDTQYF. DNA for the CDR3: TGTGCCAGCAGCGGGGTGGTCACAGATACGCAGTATTTT. V usage is TRBV2 and J usage is TRBJ2-3, with D perhaps TRBD2 (5 bases). V was trimmed by 6 bases and J by 2 bases, leaving 9 bases between them. From germline, CDR1 is SNHLY and CDR2 FYNNEI. The CDR3 extends over 13 amino acids.

J is TRBJ2-7 and V is TRBV7-2, with 9 positions matching TRBD2. The CDR3 totals 15 residues. Germline V CDR1 and CDR2: SGHTA, FQGNSA. V shed 2 bases and J 2 bases; nucleotides not matched to a gene: 4. The DNA of the CDR3 is TGTGCCAGCAGCTTAAAAGGCGGGGGGGCCTACGAGCAGTACTTC. As protein: CASSLKGGGAYEQYF.

In nucleotides, the CDR3 is TGTGCCAGCAGTTGGGACAGGGGTTGGACCGGGGAGCTGTTTTTT. Translated, it gives CASSWDRGWTGELFF. This chain joins TRBV11-1 and TRBJ2-2; the match to TRBD1 covers 10 bases. Germline values: CDR1 SGHAT, CDR2 FQDESV (reference sequence). CDR3 size: 15 residues. With V trimmed by 6 bases and J by 5 bases, 6 bases remained unmatched.

This chain uses TRBV27 with TRBJ2-7; possibly TRBD2 for D (6 bases). Germline V lookup: CDR1 MNHEY, CDR2 SMNVEV (reference sequence). V lost 10 bases and J 0 bases, leaving 19 bases between the germline ends. The length of the CDR3 is 15 residues. In nucleotides, the CDR3 is TGTGCCACCCCTGAGGAGGGACCTCTCTCCTACGAGCAGTACTTC. Translated, it gives CATPEEGPLSYEQYF.

V is TRBV27 and J is TRBJ1-2; TRBD1 is a possible D gene (6 bases). V lost 3 bases and J lost 7, with 12 bases in between. Germline V gives CDR1 MNHEY, CDR2 SMNVEV (reference sequence). There are 13 residues in the CDR3. CDR3 DNA sequence: TGTGCCAGCAGTTTGACAGGAACGGGTGGCTACACCTTC. Protein: CASSLTGTGGYTF.

J is TRBJ1-2 and V is TRBV30; 10 nucleotides match TRBD1. Looked up from germline, CDR1 is GTSNPN and CDR2 is SVGIG (reference sequence). The CDR3 covers 18 residues. V trimming: 2 bases; J trimming: 5 bases; junction bases outside the gene matches: 17. The CDR3 region has the DNA TGTGCCTGGAGTCCATTGTACTATCGGACAGGGGGGGAGTATGGCTACACCTTC. It specifies CAWSPLYYRTGGEYGYTF.

The chain joins TRBV7-9 to TRBJ2-1; 7 nucleotides line up with TRBD2. Trimming took 2 bases from V and 7 from J; bases not matched to a gene: 11. This CDR3 has 16 residues. The germline V gene encodes CDR1 SEHNR and CDR2 FQNEAQ (reference sequence). In nucleotides, the CDR3 is TGTGCCAGCAGCTTACCCGGCGGACTAGTATGGAATGAGCAGTTCTTC. This sequence encodes CASSLPGGLVWNEQFF.

V gene TRBV18 combines with J gene TRBJ2-2; 9 positions match TRBD2. V was pared by 2 bases and J by 4 bases, with 5 bases of the junction left unmatched. The germline V gene has CDR1 KGHSH and CDR2 LQKENI. The CDR3 runs to 16 residues. CDR3 in amino acids: CASSPKTSGGTGELFF. The DNA of the CDR3 is TGTGCCAGCTCACCAAAGACTAGCGGAGGCACCGGGGAGCTGTTTTTT.

Only a few counts were recorded for this clone. The chain employs TRBV19 and TRBJ1-5; 9 bases fit TRBD1. Germline V gene data show CDR1 as LNHDA and CDR2 as SQIVND (reference sequence). The ends lost 3 bases at V and 1 base at J; junction bases unmatched: 4. The CDR3 length is 16 residues. CDR3 sequence reads: CASSMWGQGSNQPQHF. The CDR3 DNA reads TGTGCCAGTAGTATGTGGGGACAGGGCAGCAATCAGCCCCAGCATTTT.